The 25 T cell receptor beta chains in this list originate from one sample, sequenced in a study of cytomegalovirus exposure and HLA in healthy donors. Use of 60 Vbeta and 13 Jbeta primers characterized the PCR. Generated by immunoSEQ multiplex PCR, the TCRdb table keeps only in-frame clones and is missing some. This sample yields around 100,000 clones, of which almost 70% are seen a single time; approximately 9% belongs to the top ten. The source material was PBMCs. The receptors stem from a man between 25 and 39 years old in good health and CMV-seropositive.

The V and J genes are TRBV6-5 and TRBJ1-1, with 9 nucleotides matching TRBD1. Germline V gives CDR1 MNHEY, CDR2 SVGAGI. Unmatched junction bases numbered 6, after V lost 4 bases and J lost 3 bases. There are 15 residues in the CDR3. The CDR3 here is CASSFGWTGDTEAFF. In DNA, the CDR3 is TGTGCCAGCAGTTTTGGATGGACAGGGGACACTGAAGCTTTCTTT.

The sample holds one count of this clone. CDR3 residues: CAWSVGQGASEAFF. CDR3 DNA sequence: TGTGCCTGGAGTGTGGGACAGGGGGCATCTGAAGCTTTCTTT. This chain connects TRBV30 to TRBJ1-1, with 12 bases identical to TRBD1. After removal of 0 bases from V and 6 bases from J, the junction contained 2 bases not matched to a gene. This CDR3 has 14 amino acids. Germline CDR1 GTSNPN, CDR2 SVGIG (reference sequence).

This clone was observed a handful of times. V and J are TRBV11-3 and TRBJ1-1; TRBD1 aligns across 9 bases. The CDR3 runs to 13 residues. CDR1 and CDR2 (germline): SGHNT, YENEEA. Trimming at V came to 4 bases and at J to 9 bases, leaving 6 bases not matched to a gene. CDR3 bases: TGTGCCAGCAGCTCCGGACAGGGGAGAAAAGCTTTCTTT. Translation gives CASSSGQGRKAFF.

V gene TRBV23-1 combines with J gene TRBJ1-3, with 8 nucleotides matching TRBD1. TRBV23-1 is an open reading frame whose function is uncertain. With V trimmed by 2 bases and J by 3 bases, 21 bases remained unmatched. This CDR3 comprises 21 residues. The CDR3 DNA is TGCGCCAGCAGTCAAAAAGGGGGAGGGGGCAGGGGGCTAGTAAATGGAAACACCATATATTTT. Amino acids: CASSQKGGGGRGLVNGNTIYF.

The V gene is TRBV9, the J gene TRBJ2-4; 8 bases line up with TRBD1. This CDR3 contains 15 residues. Germline-derived CDR1 and CDR2 are SGDLS and YYNGEE. The ends lost 0 bases at V and 2 bases at J; junction bases unmatched: 1. CDR3 protein: CASSVAGGTKNIQYF. The CDR3 nucleotides read TGTGCCAGCAGCGTAGCAGGGGGCACCAAAAACATTCAGTACTTC.

This chain connects TRBV27 to TRBJ1-1; TRBD1 might be the D (6 bases). The germline V and J ends were trimmed by 1 base and 1 base, with 13 bases remaining between them. The CDR3 has 16 amino acids. CDR1 is MNHEY and CDR2 is SMNVEV in the germline V gene (reference sequence). The CDR3 DNA sequence: TGTGCCAGCAGTTTATTGTATGGACAGAGGAACACTGAAGCTTTCTTT. Translating gives CASSLLYGQRNTEAFF.

This chain links TRBV10-1 with TRBJ1-2, with D possibly being TRBD1 (6 bases). The CDR3 is 13 amino acids. Germline lookup yields CDR1 WNHNN and CDR2 SYGVQD (reference sequence). V lost 2 bases and J lost 6, with 10 bases in between. CDR3 in amino acids: CASSETGRHGYTF. As DNA, the CDR3 is TGCGCCAGCAGTGAGACAGGGCGGCATGGCTACACCTTC.

The V gene is TRBV30, the J gene TRBJ1-3; D possibly corresponds to TRBD1 (5 bases). Deletions cut 0 bases from V and 3 bases from J, with 6 bases between. The CDR3 contains 13 residues. Germline V lookup: CDR1 GTSNPN, CDR2 SVGIG (reference sequence). This chain's CDR3 is CAWSVQDGNTIYF. As DNA, the CDR3 is TGTGCCTGGAGTGTACAGGATGGAAACACCATATATTTT.

The rearrangement links TRBV10-2 to TRBJ1-2; D is unresolved. Trimming removed 1 base from V and 4 bases from J, with 10 bases in between. CDR1 WSHSY and CDR2 SAAADI come from the germline V gene. The length of the CDR3 is 14 residues. CDR3 sequence reads: CASSEYSKFYGYTF. CDR3 DNA: TGCGCCAGCAGTGAGTACAGCAAATTCTATGGCTACACCTTC.

This chain uses TRBV4-1 with TRBJ2-3, with 8 bases matching TRBD2. There are 13 residues in the CDR3. Germline V CDR1 and CDR2: MGHRA, YSYEKL. The trim removed 1 base at V and 13 bases at J, leaving 7 bases unmatched. CDR3 sequence reads: CASSQVGLAEEYF. The CDR3 DNA sequence: TGCGCCAGCAGCCAAGTTGGACTAGCTGAAGAGTATTTT.

The chain has TRBV5-1 and TRBJ1-3; D not certain. This CDR3 comprises 14 residues. Germline V lookup: CDR1 SGHRS, CDR2 YFSETQ. The ends were cut back, 3 bases at V and 7 bases at J, with 14 bases in the middle. In nucleotides, the CDR3 is TGCGCCAGCAGCTCCGCTTTTCGGGAGAACACCATATATTTT. Its translation: CASSSAFRENTIYF.

This clone was observed a few times. The chain employs TRBV18 and TRBJ2-1; TRBD1 matches 8 bases. The CDR3 has 18 residues. The ends lost 0 bases at V and 5 bases at J; junction bases unmatched: 12. Germline values: CDR1 KGHSH, CDR2 LQKENI. CDR3 DNA: TGTGCCAGCTCACCACCTTGGGTCCCGGACAGGGCGCACAATGAGCAGTTCTTC. This gives the protein CASSPPWVPDRAHNEQFF.

This chain connects TRBV25-1 to TRBJ1-1; TRBD1 might be the D (5 bases). Germline loops: CDR1 MGHDK, CDR2 SYGVNS. CDR3 size: 13 residues. Trimming removed 3 bases from V and 11 bases from J, with 16 bases in between. The chain's CDR3 is CASSDPGGKGAFF. In DNA form, the CDR3 reads TGTGCCAGCAGTGACCCCGGTGGGAAGGGGGCTTTCTTT.

V usage is TRBV18 and J usage is TRBJ2-7; TRBD1 might be the D (6 bases). Germline V gives CDR1 KGHSH, CDR2 LQKENI. This CDR3 is 13 amino acids long. V lost 3 bases and J lost 3, with 9 bases in between. CDR3 in DNA: TGTGCCAGCTCACCGACAGGAAACTACGAGCAGTACTTC. This sequence encodes CASSPTGNYEQYF.

The chain recombines TRBV4-1 with TRBJ1-2; D perhaps matches TRBD1 (6 bases). This CDR3 is 15 amino acids long. From germline, CDR1 is MGHRA and CDR2 YSYEKL. V dropped 2 bases and J dropped 6 bases, with 16 bases sitting between them. CDR3 nucleotide sequence: TGCGCCAGCAGCCAACCAGTTCAGGGGAGCGATGGCTACACCTTC. Protein product: CASSQPVQGSDGYTF.

The V call is TRBV7-3, the J call TRBJ2-3; TRBD2 aligns across 7 bases. CDR3 length equals 16 residues. Germline CDR1 is SGHTA and CDR2 is FQGTGA. J gave up 5 bases and V 1 base, and 9 bases lay outside the gene matches. The CDR3 region is CASSLMEASGRDTQYF. The CDR3 DNA sequence: TGTGCCAGCAGCTTAATGGAGGCTAGCGGCCGAGATACGCAGTATTTT.

This sequence joins TRBV5-1 and TRBJ1-1; D call uncertain. Germline lookup yields CDR1 SGHRS and CDR2 YFSETQ. V was cut by 4 bases and J by 1 base, with 14 bases left in between. This CDR3 contains 15 residues. DNA for the CDR3: TGCGCCAGCAGCCTGATTAGTCCAGGGAACACTGAAGCTTTCTTT. Protein sequence: CASSLISPGNTEAFF.

The chain links TRBV5-5 to TRBJ2-7; 12 nucleotides agree with TRBD1. Germline V CDR1 and CDR2: SGHKS, YYEKEE (reference sequence). With V trimmed by 5 bases and J by 6 bases, 12 bases remained unmatched. The length of the CDR3 is 16 residues. CDR3 loop: CASRPGQGAVLGEQYF. The DNA for the CDR3 is TGTGCCAGCAGACCGGGACAGGGGGCTGTATTGGGCGAGCAGTACTTC.

A note on this clone: The same CDR3 is also encoded by other DNA sequences in this sample. The rearrangement uses TRBV7-3 and TRBJ2-3; 8 nucleotides agree with TRBD1. The CDR3 consists of 16 residues. Germline CDR1 is SGHTA and CDR2 is FQGTGA. V was pared by 4 bases and J by 0 bases, with 6 bases of the junction left unmatched. The CDR3 protein is CASSSTGQGSTDTQYF. CDR3 bases: TGTGCCAGCAGCTCAACAGGACAGGGAAGCACAGATACGCAGTATTTT.

The rearrangement uses TRBV5-4 and TRBJ1-2; weak D call: TRBD1 (5 bases). Per germline, CDR1 SGHNT and CDR2 YYREEE (reference sequence). This CDR3 spans 13 amino acids. V gave up 3 bases and J gave up 6 bases, with 12 bases separating them. Here the CDR3 DNA reads TGTGCCAGCAGCTACATTGCAGGGAATGGCTACACCTTC. Amino acids: CASSYIAGNGYTF.

The gene calls are TRBV27 and TRBJ2-1; 8 nucleotides align to TRBD2. Trimming at V came to 5 bases and at J to 7 bases, leaving 13 bases not matched to a gene. Germline CDR1 reads MNHEY; CDR2 reads SMNVEV (reference sequence). This CDR3 region has 16 residues. CDR3 DNA: TGTGCCAGCAGTCCTAGTGGAGCGGGAGTTTTAAATGAGCAGTTCTTC. Its protein is CASSPSGAGVLNEQFF.

The chain couples TRBV29-1 to TRBJ1-1; the D is unclear. Germline V lookup: CDR1 SQVTM, CDR2 ANQGSEA. Trimming pared 6 bases from V and 0 bases from J, leaving 8 bases between. This CDR3 contains 12 residues. CDR3 loop: CSVGGMNTEAFF. The CDR3 nucleotides are TGCAGCGTAGGAGGGATGAACACTGAAGCTTTCTTT.

The gene calls are TRBV2 and TRBJ1-1; D not resolved. The CDR3 covers 14 residues. The V and J ends lost 5 bases and 2 bases respectively, with 12 bases between them. Germline CDR1 SNHLY, CDR2 FYNNEI. Here the CDR3 reads CASSQTEPNTEAFF. Here the CDR3 DNA reads TGTGCCAGCAGTCAAACAGAGCCCAACACTGAAGCTTTCTTT.

The chain recombines TRBV5-1 with TRBJ1-2; 7 bases match TRBD1. Germline CDR1 and CDR2: SGHRS and YFSETQ. The CDR3 has 16 residues. Unmatched junction bases numbered 15, after V lost 4 bases and J lost 6 bases. The CDR3 is CASSRDWTGPADGYTF. As DNA, the CDR3 is TGCGCCAGCAGCCGTGATTGGACAGGCCCGGCAGATGGCTACACCTTC.

This chain connects TRBV11-3 to TRBJ1-2; TRBD1 aligns across 9 bases. Germline CDR1 reads SGHNT; CDR2 reads YENEEA. After removal of 2 bases from V and 6 bases from J, the junction contained 1 base not matched to a gene. The CDR3 totals 13 residues. The CDR3: CASSLTGGDGYTF. CDR3 DNA: TGTGCCAGCAGCTTAACAGGGGGCGATGGCTACACCTTC.